These T cell receptor beta chains were read from a single sample in a study of blood T cell repertoires in COVID-19. Sequencing used immunoSEQ multiplex PCR; TCRdb keeps in-frame clones, though not all of them. The sample lists 300,000 to 350,000 clones, roughly 88% occurring once. Sequencing input: PBMCs or T cells enriched from blood (not recorded which). The source is a man aged 30 to 39 who had recovered from COVID-19. Both conserved end residues are part of each CDR3. D genes are given only for firm matches. Rows give clone size only sometimes, using once, few, many, or a class for an expanded clone.

j_call d_call v_call clone_size cdr3_aa cdr3_nt
TRBJ1-1 TRBD1 TRBV9 . CASSPTTGMNTEAFF TGTGCCAGCAGCCCTACGACAGGGATGAACACTGAAGCTTTCTTT
TRBJ2-3 TRBD2 TRBV5-6 . CASSLEASGGRTDTQYF TGTGCCAGCAGCTTGGAGGCTAGCGGGGGGAGGACAGATACGCAGTATTTT
TRBJ1-2 . TRBV5-6 . CASSQGPTTGYGYTF TGTGCCAGCAGCCAAGGTCCCACCACGGGCTATGGCTACACCTTC
TRBJ2-5 . TRBV4-1 . CASSQDREGRTQYF TGCGCCAGCAGCCAAGATAGAGAGGGCAGGACCCAGTACTTC
TRBJ2-1 TRBD2 TRBV3-1/TRBV3-2 . CASSQRAGGNYNEQFF TGTGCCAGCAGCCAAAGGGCGGGGGGGAACTACAATGAGCAGTTCTTC
TRBJ2-7 TRBD2 TRBV9 . CASSAPGGYEQYF TGTGCCAGCAGCGCTCCGGGGGGCTACGAGCAGTACTTC
TRBJ1-6 . TRBV9 . CASSVDRYLANSPLHF TGTGCCAGCAGCGTAGACAGGTACCTCGCTAATTCACCCCTCCACTTT
TRBJ1-2 TRBD1 TRBV13 few CASSLGHQGAGYGYTF TGTGCCAGCAGCTTAGGCCATCAGGGGGCCGGCTATGGCTACACCTTC
TRBJ1-5 . TRBV12-2 few CASRSGQTAQNQPQHF TGTGCAAGTCGCTCCGGACAGACCGCCCAAAATCAGCCCCAGCATTTT
TRBJ1-5 TRBD1 TRBV19 . CASSPPGQVNQPQHF TGTGCCAGTAGCCCCCCCGGACAGGTCAATCAGCCCCAGCATTTT
TRBJ1-2 . TRBV5-1 few CASTTQGATYGYTF TGCGCCAGCACTACACAGGGTGCGACCTATGGCTACACCTTC
TRBJ1-1 . TRBV19 . CASSISSVNTEAFF TGTGCCAGTAGTATCTCCTCGGTGAACACTGAAGCTTTCTTT
TRBJ2-3 . TRBV10-2 . CASSEQTSTDTQYF TGCGCCAGCAGTGAGCAAACTAGCACAGATACGCAGTATTTT
TRBJ1-1 . TRBV10-3 . CAISTGNTEAFF TGTGCCATCAGCACAGGGAACACTGAAGCTTTCTTT
TRBJ1-1 TRBD1 TRBV30 once CACPRDRGSNTEAFF TGTGCCTGCCCCCGGGACAGGGGATCGAACACTGAAGCTTTCTTT
TRBJ1-6 . TRBV6-2/TRBV6-3 . CASSLVYPRNSPLHF TGTGCCAGCAGCTTGGTATACCCGCGGAATTCACCCCTCCACTTT
TRBJ1-2 . TRBV7-9 . CASSRGFGQNFYGYTF TGTGCCAGCAGCAGGGGGTTCGGACAGAACTTCTATGGCTACACCTTC
TRBJ2-7 TRBD1 TRBV7-2 . CASSFGTGAYEQYF TGTGCCAGCAGCTTCGGGACAGGGGCCTACGAGCAGTACTTC
TRBJ2-2 . TRBV7-9 . CASNVLMSTGELFF TGTGCCAGCAACGTACTCATGAGCACCGGGGAGCTGTTTTTT
TRBJ1-2 TRBD1 TRBV4-1 . CASSQRLGTGENYGYTF TGCGCCAGCAGCCAACGTTTAGGGACAGGCGAAAACTATGGCTACACCTTC
TRBJ2-5 TRBD2 TRBV5-1 . CASSEGTSGGAETQYF TGCGCCAGCAGCGAAGGGACTAGCGGGGGGGCAGAGACCCAGTACTTC
TRBJ2-1 TRBD2 TRBV7-4 . CASSLEFRASGGAPDEQFF TGTGCCAGCAGCTTAGAGTTTAGGGCTAGCGGGGGGGCCCCGGATGAGCAGTTCTTC
TRBJ1-2 TRBD1 TRBV27 . CASSLGQGASYGYTF TGTGCCAGCAGTTTGGGACAGGGGGCTAGCTATGGCTACACCTTC
TRBJ2-7 TRBD2 TRBV7-9 . CASSFGTSGGARHEQYF TGTGCCAGCAGCTTTGGGACTAGCGGGGGGGCCCGCCACGAGCAGTACTTC
TRBJ1-1 . TRBV11-2 . CASSLLGLLNTEAFF TGTGCCAGCAGCCTCCTTGGACTGTTGAACACTGAAGCTTTCTTT
TRBJ1-5 . TRBV9 . CASSVERVYQPQHF TGTGCCAGCAGCGTAGAGAGGGTATATCAGCCCCAGCATTTT
TRBJ1-2 . TRBV19 . CATNSNRDYNYGYTF TGTGCCACCAATTCAAACAGAGATTATAACTATGGCTACACCTTC
TRBJ1-1 TRBD1 TRBV29-1 . CSVGQGGTEAFF TGCAGCGTTGGACAGGGCGGTACTGAAGCTTTCTTT
TRBJ2-3 . TRBV6-4 . CASSDGQGNTDTQYF TGTGCCAGCAGTGACGGCCAGGGCAACACAGATACGCAGTATTTT
TRBJ1-2 TRBD1 TRBV7-2 . CASSPPGTGGVNGYTF TGTGCCAGCAGCCCCCCAGGGACAGGGGGCGTTAATGGCTACACCTTC
TRBJ1-1 . TRBV6-6 . CASSRPKNQGNTEAFF TGTGCCAGCAGTCGACCTAAGAATCAGGGGAACACTGAAGCTTTCTTT
TRBJ1-6 . TRBV4-2 . CASSQDRESNSPLHF TGTGCCAGCAGCCAAGACAGGGAATCTAATTCACCCCTCCACTTT
TRBJ2-1 TRBD1 TRBV27 . CASMRDRAPGNEQFF TGTGCCAGCATGAGGGACAGGGCCCCGGGTAATGAGCAGTTCTTC
TRBJ1-5 TRBD1 TRBV10-2 . CASRKTGGRGNQPQHF TGTGCCAGCAGAAAGACAGGGGGCAGGGGCAATCAGCCCCAGCATTTT
TRBJ1-2 . TRBV7-9 . CASSLGTILANYGYTF TGTGCCAGCAGCTTAGGAACCATCTTAGCTAACTATGGCTACACCTTC
TRBJ2-1 . TRBV5-1 . CASSSPGDPEQFF TGCGCCAGCAGCTCCCCGGGAGACCCTGAGCAGTTCTTC
TRBJ1-4 TRBD1 TRBV5-3 . CARSLSPGQGALNTLNEKLFF TGTGCCAGAAGCTTGTCCCCGGGACAGGGGGCCTTAAATACCTTAAATGAAAAACTGTTTTTT
TRBJ1-3 TRBD1 TRBV18 . CASSPGTDRNTIYF TGTGCCAGCTCACCCGGGACAGATAGGAACACCATATATTTT
TRBJ1-2 . TRBV6-5 . CASSPSGSTNYGYTF TGTGCCAGCAGTCCATCAGGATCAACTAACTATGGCTACACCTTC
TRBJ2-2 TRBD1 TRBV7-3 . CASSVGQATGELFF TGTGCCAGCAGCGTCGGACAGGCCACCGGGGAGCTGTTTTTT
TRBJ1-6 . TRBV6-5 . CASVRTGDNSPLHF TGTGCCAGCGTACGGACGGGAGATAATTCACCCCTCCACTTT
TRBJ2-1 TRBD2 TRBV7-2 . CASSHGLAGGYNEQFF TGTGCCAGCAGCCATGGACTAGCGGGGGGGTACAATGAGCAGTTCTTC
TRBJ2-5 TRBD2 TRBV20-1 . CSASAYGTSGGRETQYF TGCAGTGCTAGTGCCTATGGGACTAGCGGGGGGAGGGAGACCCAGTACTTC
TRBJ2-2 . TRBV12-3/TRBV12-4 . CASSQSPGELFF TGTGCCAGCAGTCAGTCCCCCGGGGAGCTGTTTTTT
TRBJ2-7 TRBD1 TRBV5-4 few CASSPGQGVYEQYF TGTGCCAGCAGCCCAGGACAGGGGGTATACGAGCAGTACTTC
TRBJ2-2 TRBD2 TRBV10-3 . CAISDSSGGGELFF TGTGCCATCAGTGATTCCAGCGGGGGCGGGGAGCTGTTTTTT
TRBJ2-7 TRBD1 TRBV7-2 . CASSLGTVNEQYF TGTGCCAGCAGCCTAGGGACAGTCAACGAGCAGTACTTC
TRBJ1-2 . TRBV5-1 . CASSLNRPEDYGYTF TGCGCCAGCAGCCTAAACCGTCCAGAGGACTATGGCTACACCTTC
TRBJ2-3 TRBD2 TRBV10-1 . CASSERLAQKYF TGCGCCAGCAGTGAACGACTAGCTCAAAAGTATTTT
TRBJ2-2 . TRBV7-2 . CASHRSRGTGELFF TGTGCCAGCCATCGTAGCCGAGGCACCGGGGAGCTGTTTTTT
TRBJ1-4 TRBD1 TRBV10-3 . CAISRGQGPTTNEKLFF TGTGCCATCTCGCGAGGACAGGGGCCGACAACTAATGAAAAACTGTTTTTT
TRBJ1-1 . TRBV14 few CASSRTIGQSEAFF TGTGCCAGCAGCCGAACTATAGGACAGTCTGAAGCTTTCTTT
TRBJ1-4 TRBD1 TRBV5-1 . CASRFDRGHGEKLFF TGCGCCAGCAGGTTCGACAGGGGGCACGGCGAAAAACTGTTTTTT
TRBJ1-2 . TRBV9 once CASSGGQYYGYTF TGTGCCAGCAGCGGAGGACAGTACTATGGCTACACCTTC
TRBJ1-6 . TRBV9 . CASSVVSARGSSPLHF TGTGCCAGCAGCGTAGTGAGCGCCAGGGGAAGTTCACCCCTCCACTTT
TRBJ1-1 . TRBV4-1 few CASSYGASNTEAFF TGCGCCAGCAGCTACGGAGCTTCGAACACTGAAGCTTTCTTT
TRBJ2-1 TRBD1 TRBV7-2 . CASSPTGNNEQFF TGTGCCAGCAGCCCGACAGGGAACAATGAGCAGTTCTTC
TRBJ1-4 . TRBV27 . CASRRTGVISPKLFF TGTGCCAGCAGAAGGACGGGGGTAATATCCCCTAAACTGTTTTTT
TRBJ2-3 TRBD2 TRBV6-1 . CASSGVSGGATDTQYF TGTGCCAGCAGTGGGGTTAGCGGGGGGGCCACAGATACGCAGTATTTT
TRBJ1-2 . TRBV3-1/TRBV3-2 . CASRNGRGYTF TGTGCCAGCAGGAACGGTCGTGGCTACACCTTC